The rows below give T cell receptor beta chains drawn from one sample of a study of identical twins. One entry per CDR3 protein results from TCRdb running MiXCR on the 5' RACE reads. Of around 680,000 distinct CDR3 sequences listed, 8.5% to 9.5% were seen once; the top ten hold 0.98%. This sample was also put to use in a study of yellow fever vaccine responses in identical twins.

Sequenced material: PBMCs. Receptors originate from a woman aged 18-29 years in good health. The CDR3 runs from the conserved cysteine through the conserved F or W. A D gene is named only where the DNA matches it firmly. Clone size is stated in some rows and not others, as once, few, many or a class when expanded.

abundance	v_gene	j_gene	d_gene	CDR3aa	CDR3nt
-	TRBV5-1	TRBJ1-1	TRBD1	CASSIQGVETEAFF	TGCGCCAGCAGCATCCAGGGGGTAGAGACTGAAGCTTTCTTT
-	TRBV28	TRBJ1-2	-	CASKTGGGHYGYTF	TGTGCCAGCAAAACGGGAGGAGGGCACTATGGCTACACCTTC
many	TRBV20-1	TRBJ1-1	TRBD1	CSWTGNTEAFF	TGCAGTTGGACAGGGAACACTGAAGCTTTCTTT
few	TRBV7-6	TRBJ2-3	TRBD2	CASSLVLTSGTGTDTQYF	TGTGCCAGCAGCTTAGTCCTCACTAGCGGGACCGGCACAGATACGCAGTATTTT
-	TRBV20-1	TRBJ2-7	TRBD1	CSASHGQGGNEQYF	TGCAGTGCTAGCCACGGACAGGGCGGAAACGAGCAGTACTTC
-	TRBV5-1	TRBJ1-1	-	CASSLVQGEAFF	TGCGCCAGCAGCTTGGTTCAGGGAGAAGCTTTCTTT
few	TRBV12-3/TRBV12-4	TRBJ2-3	TRBD2	CASSTSGRAFVTDTQYF	TGTGCCAGCAGTACTAGCGGGAGGGCCTTTGTCACAGATACGCAGTATTTT
few	TRBV20-1	TRBJ2-5	-	CSARQQGFQETQYF	TGCAGTGCTAGACAGCAGGGGTTCCAAGAGACCCAGTACTTC
many	TRBV12-3/TRBV12-4	TRBJ2-1	TRBD2	CANLRGSGSGEQFF	TGTGCCAACCTCCGGGGTAGCGGGAGTGGTGAGCAGTTCTTC
-	TRBV7-2	TRBJ2-2	TRBD1	CASSFRQGASGELFF	TGTGCCAGCAGCTTCCGACAGGGGGCGTCCGGGGAGCTGTTTTTT
few	TRBV11-1	TRBJ2-7	TRBD2	CASSLLAGGILAGPAYEQYF	TGTGCCAGCAGCTTATTGGCCGGCGGAATCTTAGCGGGACCCGCCTACGAGCAGTACTTC
-	TRBV28	TRBJ2-1	TRBD1	CASSPTSGQNNEQFF	TGTGCCAGCAGTCCAACGTCGGGACAGAACAATGAGCAGTTCTTC
few	TRBV28	TRBJ2-2	-	CASSFPGIAENTGELFF	TGTGCCAGCAGCTTTCCCGGGATAGCGGAGAACACCGGGGAGCTGTTTTTT
many	TRBV16	TRBJ1-4	-	CASSRGLENEKLFF	TGTGCCAGCAGCCGCGGGCTGGAAAATGAAAAACTGTTTTTT
few	TRBV12-3/TRBV12-4	TRBJ1-4	-	CASSFGQHEEKLFF	TGTGCCAGCAGTTTCGGACAGCATGAGGAAAAACTGTTTTTT
-	TRBV14	TRBJ2-7	TRBD1	CASQGQGAYEQYF	TGTGCCAGCCAGGGACAGGGGGCGTACGAGCAGTACTTC
few	TRBV5-1	TRBJ2-2	TRBD2	CASSLAPTSAGPGELFF	TGCGCCAGCAGCTTGGCCCCGACTAGCGCTGGGCCCGGGGAGCTGTTTTTT
few	TRBV20-1	TRBJ2-7	TRBD2	CSATYPSGTTYEQYF	TGCAGTGCCACATACCCTAGCGGGACCACCTACGAGCAGTACTTC
many	TRBV6-1	TRBJ2-2	-	CASSTLDSGELFF	TGTGCCAGCAGCACTCTAGATTCCGGGGAGCTGTTTTTT
many	TRBV10-3	TRBJ2-7	TRBD1	CAISDEQGFYEQYF	TGTGCCATCAGTGACGAACAGGGGTTCTACGAGCAGTACTTC
many	TRBV2	TRBJ2-3	TRBD2	CASSEGAGAPDTQYF	TGTGCCAGCAGTGAGGGAGCGGGAGCCCCAGATACGCAGTATTTT
few	TRBV20-1	TRBJ2-3	TRBD2	CSLSSGGARPTDTQYF	TGCAGCCTCTCTAGCGGGGGGGCTCGCCCAACAGATACGCAGTATTTT
-	TRBV5-1	TRBJ2-6	-	CASTPLGRTSGANVLTF	TGCGCCAGCACCCCTCTCGGGCGGACGTCTGGGGCCAACGTCCTGACTTTC
-	TRBV27	TRBJ2-7	TRBD2	CASLTQKGLAGASYEQYF	TGTGCCAGCCTTACACAAAAGGGGCTAGCGGGAGCTTCCTACGAGCAGTACTTC
-	TRBV6-2/TRBV6-3	TRBJ2-3	TRBD1	CASSYSAGGPDTQYF	TGTGCCAGCAGTTACTCGGCAGGGGGCCCAGATACGCAGTATTTT
few	TRBV5-1	TRBJ2-2	-	CATSGGDTGELFF	TGCGCCACCTCCGGAGGGGACACCGGGGAGCTGTTTTTT
-	TRBV11-2	TRBJ2-2	-	CASSFPPANTGELFF	TGTGCCAGCAGCTTTCCCCCGGCGAACACCGGGGAGCTGTTTTTT
many	TRBV28	TRBJ2-7	TRBD2	CASRLAGALGEQYF	TGTGCCAGCAGGTTAGCGGGAGCCCTCGGCGAGCAGTACTTC
few	TRBV5-5	TRBJ2-2	-	CASSLGASGELFF	TGTGCCAGCAGCTTGGGGGCTAGCGGGGAGCTGTTTTTT
-	TRBV18	TRBJ2-7	-	CASSPPGRRDEQYF	TGTGCCAGCTCACCTCCAGGGCGGCGGGACGAGCAGTACTTC
many	TRBV12-3/TRBV12-4	TRBJ2-2	-	CASSFERELFF	TGTGCCAGCAGTTTTGAGAGGGAGCTGTTTTTT